The 29 T cell receptor beta chains in this list originate from one sample, sequenced in a study of blood T cell repertoires in COVID-19. Here immunoSEQ multiplex PCR was the method, and the copy in TCRdb shows in-frame clones only, minus some. The sample shows under 85,000 clones, roughly 86% of them seen only once. The specimen was peripheral blood. Receptor source: a man aged 40-50 years with COVID-19, enrolled during active disease.

The rearrangement joins TRBV20-1 to TRBJ2-1; tentative D call: TRBD2 (5 bases). This CDR3 has 15 residues. From germline, CDR1 is DFQATT and CDR2 SNEGSKA (reference sequence). The ends were cut back, 3 bases at V and 7 bases at J, with 19 bases in the middle. In nucleotides, the CDR3 is TGCAGTGCTAGTTCTCCGCCAGCTGGAGGAAATGAGCAGTTCTTC. Translating it yields CSASSPPAGGNEQFF.

The rearrangement links TRBV30 to TRBJ2-3, with 12 nucleotides matching TRBD2. Germline V gene sequence: CDR1 GTSNPN, CDR2 SVGIG (reference sequence). J gave up 1 base and V 0 bases, and 5 bases lay outside the gene matches. The CDR3 covers 17 residues. The CDR3 nucleotides read TGTGCCTGGAGTGTACTGACTAGCGGGGGACGCACAGATACGCAGTATTTT. Encoded protein: CAWSVLTSGGRTDTQYF.

The chain links TRBV5-5 to TRBJ1-6; D is unclear. The CDR3 is made up of 14 amino acids. Germline V CDR1 and CDR2: SGHKS, YYEKEE (reference sequence). The ends were cut back, 2 bases at V and 0 bases at J, with 3 bases in the middle. The CDR3 protein is CASSFSSYNSPLHF. CDR3 in DNA: TGTGCCAGCAGCTTCAGCTCCTATAATTCACCCCTCCACTTT.

J is TRBJ2-2 and V is TRBV4-1; 10 bases map to TRBD2. CDR1 and CDR2 from the germline V gene are MGHRA and YSYEKL. The CDR3 contains 17 residues. The V segment lost 3 bases and the J segment 7 bases; nucleotides outside the gene matches: 11. The CDR3 nucleotides read TGCGCCAGCAGCCAGGGACTAGCGTGGGGTTCCGTCGGGGAGCTGTTTTTT. Encoded protein: CASSQGLAWGSVGELFF.

The V call is TRBV2, the J call TRBJ1-6; unclear D gene. The CDR3 is 13 amino acids. V lost 6 bases and J 13 bases, leaving 16 bases between the germline ends. Germline V gene data show CDR1 as SNHLY and CDR2 as FYNNEI. DNA of the CDR3: TGTGCCAGCAGGTTGGTGGTCTCAGGCCCCCTCCACTTT. This translates into CASRLVVSGPLHF.

This chain connects TRBV5-5 to TRBJ1-1; D is ambiguous. V lost 4 bases, J lost 5 bases, and 12 bases lay in between. CDR3 length: 13 amino acids. Germline CDR1 is SGHKS and CDR2 is YYEKEE (reference sequence). CDR3 amino acids: CASSKEVVTEAFF. In DNA form, the CDR3 reads TGTGCCAGCAGCAAGGAGGTGGTAACTGAAGCTTTCTTT.

The gene calls are TRBV19 and TRBJ2-7; maybe TRBD1 (5 bases). The CDR3 sequence is 14 residues long. The germline V gene encodes CDR1 LNHDA and CDR2 SQIVND (reference sequence). The V and J ends lost 5 bases and 0 bases respectively, with 11 bases between them. In nucleotides, the CDR3 is TGTGCCAGTAGTCCCCAGGGAAACTCCTACGAGCAGTACTTC. It yields the protein CASSPQGNSYEQYF.

The chain is built from TRBV5-4 and TRBJ2-7, with 7 bases identical to TRBD1. The CDR3 covers 14 residues. Per germline, CDR1 SGHNT and CDR2 YYREEE (reference sequence). Losses at the gene ends were 7 bases for V and 0 bases for J; bases not matched to a gene: 7. DNA for the CDR3: TGTGCCAGCGCGCAGGGGGTGGACTCCTACGAGCAGTACTTC. Residues: CASAQGVDSYEQYF.

The sample holds a few counts of this clone. The chain is built from TRBV30 and TRBJ2-2; the match to TRBD1 covers 7 bases. The V gene end was trimmed by 3 bases and the J gene end by 1 base; junction bases not matched to a gene: 2. CDR3 length equals 14 residues. Germline lookup yields CDR1 GTSNPN and CDR2 SVGIG (reference sequence). CDR3 nucleotide sequence: TGTGCCTGGAGAGGACAGGTGAACACCGGGGAGCTGTTTTTT. Translated, it gives CAWRGQVNTGELFF. Using reference TRBV30 and TRBJ2-2 for the parts outside the CDR3, the full variable domain is SQTIHQWPATLVQPVGSPLSLECTVEGTSNPNLYWYRQAAGRGLQLLFYSVGIGQISSEVPQNLSASRPQDRQFILSSKKLLLSDSGFYLCAWRGQVNTGELFFGEGSRLTVL.

This chain links TRBV2 with TRBJ2-7; 10 bases align to TRBD2. The CDR3 sequence is 17 residues long. J lost 3 bases, V lost 5 bases, and 13 bases had no gene match. Germline CDR1 and CDR2: SNHLY and FYNNEI. CDR3 DNA: TGTGCCAGCAGTCCTCAAGCGGGGGGGCCTCCCTTCTACGAGCAGTACTTC. Translated, it gives CASSPQAGGPPFYEQYF.

The rearrangement joins TRBV11-2 to TRBJ2-3; the match to TRBD1 covers 7 bases. Germline trimming cut 5 bases from V and 2 bases from J; bases unmatched to any gene: 10. Germline V lookup: CDR1 SGHAT, CDR2 FQNNGV. This CDR3 comprises 16 residues. CDR3 in DNA: TGTGCCAGCAGCCAGTGGACGGACAGGATCACAGATACGCAGTATTTT. Translation: CASSQWTDRITDTQYF.

V gene TRBV3-1 (or the pseudogene TRBV3-2) combines with J gene TRBJ2-2; D ambiguous. The V end lost 7 bases, the J end lost 5 bases, and 11 bases lay between the germline ends. There are 13 residues in the CDR3. The germline V gene has CDR1 LGHDT and CDR2 YNNKEL (reference sequence). The CDR3 protein is CASKQISTGELFF. CDR3 DNA: TGTGCCAGCAAACAGATCAGTACCGGGGAGCTGTTTTTT.

The V and J genes are TRBV5-6 and TRBJ2-6, with 8 bases aligning to TRBD1. Trimming cost V 8 bases and J 0 bases; bases outside gene matches: 7. CDR1 SGHDT and CDR2 YYEEEE come from the germline V gene. CDR3 length: 16 residues. For the CDR3, the DNA is TGTGCCAGTGGGGACAGGCCCCACTCTGGGGCCAACGTCCTGACTTTC. Amino acids: CASGDRPHSGANVLTF.

V usage is TRBV28 and J usage is TRBJ1-2, with 7 nucleotides matching TRBD1. Germline CDR1 and CDR2: MDHEN and SYDVKM. The CDR3 runs to 14 residues. The V and J ends lost 2 bases and 4 bases, in that order; junction bases with no gene match: 4. In DNA form, the CDR3 reads TGTGCCAGCAGTTTAGGTACAGGGGTCTATGGCTACACCTTC. It translates to CASSLGTGVYGYTF.

The V and J genes are TRBV3-1 (or the pseudogene TRBV3-2) and TRBJ1-2; D is possibly TRBD1 (6 bases). V was cut by 1 base and J by 2 bases, with 11 bases left in between. The V gene's germline CDR1 is LGHDT and CDR2 YNNKEL (reference sequence). The CDR3 contains 15 residues. Here the CDR3 DNA reads TGTGCCAGCAGCCAAGGACAGGCGAGAAACTATGGCTACACCTTC. Its protein product is CASSQGQARNYGYTF.

The V call is TRBV5-1, the J call TRBJ1-1, with TRBD1 matching 10 bases. Per germline, CDR1 SGHRS and CDR2 YFSETQ. V was clipped by 5 bases and J by 4 bases; unmatched bases: 5. The CDR3 extends over 14 amino acids. DNA for the CDR3: TGCGCCAGCAGGACCGGGACAGGGGTCACTGAAGCTTTCTTT. This translates into CASRTGTGVTEAFF.

The chain is built from TRBV30 and TRBJ1-1, with 10 bases that match TRBD1. This CDR3 region has 13 residues. The J segment lost 11 bases and the V segment lost 3 bases, leaving 9 bases of the junction unmatched. The germline V gene encodes CDR1 GTSNPN and CDR2 SVGIG (reference sequence). The CDR3 coding sequence is TGTGCCTGGAGGAAAGTAGGGACAGGGGCCGCTTTCTTT. This codes for CAWRKVGTGAAFF.

J is TRBJ2-1 and V is TRBV11-2, with unresolved D. Germline V gene lookup returns CDR1 SGHAT and CDR2 FQNNGV. There are 13 residues in the CDR3. The germline V and J ends were trimmed by 1 base and 4 bases, with 5 bases remaining between them. CDR3 sequence (DNA): TGTGCCAGCAGCTTAGGACTTTACAATGAGCAGTTCTTC. It encodes CASSLGLYNEQFF.

The rearrangement links TRBV7-6 to TRBJ2-5, with D unclear. CDR3 length: 13 amino acids. Germline values: CDR1 SGHVS, CDR2 FNYEAQ. Trimming left V 1 base short and J 5 bases short, with 8 bases between. CDR3 sequence (DNA): TGTGCCAGCAGCTTAGGCCCCGGGGAGACCCAGTACTTC. Amino acids: CASSLGPGETQYF. Together with reference TRBV7-6 and TRBJ2-5, the CDR3 gives the full variable domain: GAGVSQSPRYKVTKRGQDVALRCDPISGHVSLYWYRQALGQGPEFLTYFNYEAQQDKSGLPNDRFSAERPEGSISTLTIQRTEQRDSAMYRCASSLGPGETQYFGPGTRLLVL.

The genes are TRBV6-6 and TRBJ2-7, with TRBD1 identical over 8 bases. Germline V gene sequence: CDR1 MNHNY, CDR2 SVGAGI (reference sequence). This CDR3 contains 15 residues. Unmatched junction bases numbered 9, after V lost 5 bases and J lost 3 bases. CDR3: CASSPRTGINYEQYF. DNA of the CDR3: TGTGCCAGCAGTCCCCGGACAGGGATAAACTACGAGCAGTACTTC.

The CDR3 reads CASSRSEQETQYF. As DNA, the CDR3 is TGTGCCAGCAGCAGGTCGGAGCAAGAGACCCAGTACTTC. The chain joins TRBV11-2 to TRBJ2-5; unclear D gene. Trimming shortened V by 5 bases and J by 2 bases, and 9 bases separated the two germline ends. The CDR3 has 13 amino acids. The germline V gene has CDR1 SGHAT and CDR2 FQNNGV.

The rearrangement uses TRBV3-1 (or the pseudogene TRBV3-2) and TRBJ2-5; possible D gene TRBD1, 5 bases. With 3 bases removed from V and 0 bases from J, the gap between germline ends came to 11 bases. Germline lookup yields CDR1 LGHDT and CDR2 YNNKEL (reference sequence). This CDR3 spans 15 amino acids. CDR3 protein: CASSQNQGHQETQYF. CDR3 DNA sequence: TGTGCCAGCAGCCAGAATCAGGGCCACCAAGAGACCCAGTACTTC.

V usage is TRBV4-2 and J usage is TRBJ1-6, with D uncertain. The V end lost 1 base, the J end lost 5 bases, and 6 bases lay between the germline ends. Germline CDR1 LGHNA, CDR2 YNFKEQ. This CDR3 contains 14 residues. CDR3: CASSQAVHNSPLHF. CDR3 coding DNA: TGTGCCAGCAGCCAAGCGGTACATAATTCACCCCTCCACTTT.

This clone was detected once. The chain joins TRBV24-1 to TRBJ2-7, with D possibly TRBD1 on 6 matching bases. The CDR3 covers 14 residues. Trimming took 5 bases from V and 2 from J, leaving 12 bases between them. Germline CDR1 KGHDR, CDR2 SFDVKD. The CDR3 region is CATSGGRGTYEQYF. In DNA form, the CDR3 reads TGTGCCACCAGTGGAGGTAGGGGGACCTACGAGCAGTACTTC.

The rearrangement uses TRBV28 and TRBJ2-7; a possible D gene is TRBD1 (5 bases). Per germline, CDR1 MDHEN and CDR2 SYDVKM. The V end was cut by 6 bases, the J end by 5 bases, with 14 bases between. This CDR3 is 13 amino acids long. Written as DNA, the CDR3 is TGTGCCAGCAGGGGGCAGCTTGGGAACGAGCAGTACTTC. Translation gives CASRGQLGNEQYF. The entire variable domain, with the rest obtained from reference TRBV28 and TRBJ2-7, is as follows: DVKVTQSSRYLVKRTGEKVFLECVQDMDHENMFWYRQDPGLGLRLIYFSYDVKMKEKGDIPEGYSVSREKKERFSLILESASTNQTSMYLCASRGQLGNEQYFGPGTRLTVT.

The chain has TRBV11-2 and TRBJ2-7, with a weak D call TRBD1 (6 bases). This CDR3 is 14 amino acids long. The V end lost 1 base, the J end lost 9 bases, and 16 bases lay between the germline ends. From germline, CDR1 is SGHAT and CDR2 FQNNGV. CDR3 bases: TGTGCCAGCAGCTTAGGGGGGCCGCGACGGGGGCAGTACTTC. Translated, it gives CASSLGGPRRGQYF.

The chain carries TRBV9 and TRBJ1-4; TRBD1 aligns across 8 bases. CDR3 length: 14 amino acids. V trimming: 0 bases; J trimming: 10 bases; junction bases outside the gene matches: 5. Germline V gene data show CDR1 as SGDLS and CDR2 as YYNGEE. The CDR3 is CASSVVRGLGKLFF. In DNA form, the CDR3 reads TGTGCCAGCAGCGTAGTCAGGGGGCTCGGAAAACTGTTTTTT.

The J gene is TRBJ2-7, the V gene TRBV14, with 8 bases matching TRBD1. CDR3 size: 13 residues. The germline gives CDR1 SGHDN, CDR2 FVKESK. Trimming at V came to 4 bases and at J to 6 bases, leaving 5 bases not matched to a gene. The CDR3 sequence is CASSLLDRAEQYF. Here the CDR3 DNA reads TGTGCCAGCAGCCTCCTGGACAGGGCCGAGCAGTACTTC. Drawing the rest from reference TRBV14 and TRBJ2-7, the complete variable domain is EAGVTQFPSHSVIEKGQTVTLRCDPISGHDNLYWYRRVMGKEIKFLLHFVKESKQDESGMPNNRFLAERTGGTYSTLKVQPAELEDSGVYFCASSLLDRAEQYFGPGTRLTVT.

The chain employs TRBV29-1 and TRBJ2-1, with TRBD1 identical over 12 bases. Germline V gives CDR1 SQVTM, CDR2 ANQGSEA. This CDR3 contains 14 residues. Trimming took 7 bases from V and 8 from J; bases not matched to a gene: 9. The CDR3 DNA is TGCAGCGGGAACTCGGGACAGGGGGCTTATGAGCAGTTCTTC. Protein product: CSGNSGQGAYEQFF.